The rows below give T cell receptor beta chains drawn from one sample of a study of regulatory T cells in long-lasting Graves disease. Each CDR3 protein is one row after TCRdb ran MiXCR on the multiplex PCR reads. The data hold some 600,000 distinct CDR3 sequences, with roughly a sixth observed a single time. The same specimen was also included in a second study, on T cells in Graves' hyperthyroidism and ophthalmopathy.

This specimen was peripheral blood mononuclear cells (PBMCs), taken at new diagnosis, from a patient treated with antithyroid drugs. Every receptor here comes from a man aged 18 to 30 with Graves disease. The CDR3 runs from the conserved cysteine through the conserved F or W. The D gene is left open where the match is weak. Size tells how often a clone was seen (once, few, many) or the class of an expanded clone, and some rows leave it out.

.	many	TRBV10-3	TRBJ2-1	TGTGCCACACGATCGGGGGCCGGGGGCGGGAGTCAACTTAGCTCCTACAATGAGCAGTTCTTC	CATRSGAGGGSQLSSYNEQFF
.	few	TRBV12-3/TRBV12-4	TRBJ1-5	TGTGCCAGCAGTTTTAGTGAGCATCTCGGGAGGCTTACTTTCTATAGCAATCAGCCCCAGCATTTT	CASSFSEHLGRLTFYSNQPQHF
.	.	TRBV11-3	TRBJ2-1	TGTGCCAGCAGCAACCTATACAATGATGAGCAGTTCTTC	CASSNLYNDEQFF
.	many	TRBV28	TRBJ2-5	TGTGCCAGCAGTTGGTCCGGGGCTACAGAGACCCAGTACTTC	CASSWSGATETQYF
.	.	TRBV29-1	TRBJ2-2	TGCAGCGTCAGAGTCGGGGGTGCGAACACCGGGGAGCTGTTTTTT	CSVRVGGANTGELFF
.	few	TRBV19	TRBJ1-1	TGTGCCAGTAGTATGGGCTGGGCCACGGACACTGAAGCTTTCTTT	CASSMGWATDTEAFF
TRBD2	many	TRBV5-6	TRBJ2-1	TGTGCCAGCAGCTCAACTAGACTAGCGGGAGCCCATAATGAGCAGTTCTTC	CASSSTRLAGAHNEQFF
TRBD1	many	TRBV6-2/TRBV6-3	TRBJ2-7	TGTGCCAGCAGTGTACAGGCAGGGGGTCCCTACGAGCAGTACTTC	CASSVQAGGPYEQYF
TRBD2	.	TRBV5-1	TRBJ2-2	TGCGCCAGTGGAGCGGGGACGAACACCGGGGAGCTGTTTTTT	CASGAGTNTGELFF
TRBD1	.	TRBV9	TRBJ1-5	TGTGCCAGCAGCCCTGGGACAGGGGTGGCTCAGCCCCAGCATTTT	CASSPGTGVAQPQHF
TRBD1	few	TRBV25-1	TRBJ2-3	TGTGCCAGCAGTGAATCCCTAGGACAGGGGGTAGATACGCAGTATTTT	CASSESLGQGVDTQYF
TRBD1	few	TRBV7-9	TRBJ1-2	TGTGCCAGCAGCTATCGCGACAGGGCCTATGGCTACACCTTC	CASSYRDRAYGYTF
.	many	TRBV12-3/TRBV12-4	TRBJ1-1	TGTGCCAGCACCCCAGGGACCTTAAGGACTGAAGCTTTCTTT	CASTPGTLRTEAFF
.	.	TRBV20-1	TRBJ1-2	TGCAGTGCTCTAGGAACAGGATCCTATGGCTACACCTTC	CSALGTGSYGYTF
TRBD1	.	TRBV7-9	TRBJ2-1	TGTGCCAGCAGCCGGACAGGGAAGGGAGACAATGAGCAGTTCTTC	CASSRTGKGDNEQFF